The 3 T cell receptor beta chains listed next were all sequenced from one sample in a study of CD8 T cells in ankylosing spondylitis. One entry per CDR3 protein results from TCRdb running MiXCR on the 5' RACE reads. The sample shows around 340,000 distinct CDR3 sequences, approximately 20% of them seen only once. Source material: blood, either unsorted or a sorted T cell fraction (not recorded which). These receptor sequences come from a male donor with ankylosing spondylitis or in good health (not recorded which).

The V call is TRBV29-1, the J call TRBJ2-7, with a possible D match to TRBD1 (5 bases). CDR1 SQVTM and CDR2 ANQGSEA come from the germline V gene. The V end lost 7 bases, the J end lost 5 bases, and 15 bases lay between the germline ends. The CDR3 is made up of 12 amino acids. The CDR3 here is CSGSTDSNEQYF. CDR3 nucleotide sequence: TGCAGCGGGAGCACCGACAGTAACGAGCAGTACTTC.

The CDR3 spells CASSGRWNIQYF. The DNA for the CDR3 is TGTGCCAGCAGCGGCAGGTGGAACATTCAGTACTTC. The chain uses TRBV7-9 and TRBJ2-4; no reliable D call. This CDR3 region has 12 residues. V lost 5 bases to trimming and J lost 7 bases, with 9 bases between them. The germline gives CDR1 SEHNR, CDR2 FQNEAQ (reference sequence).

There are many counts of this clonotype. The chain has TRBV12-3 or TRBV12-4 and TRBJ2-1; no reliable D call. The CDR3 contains 9 residues. V was shortened by 6 bases and J by 12 bases, with 6 bases between the two germline ends. CDR3 sequence: CASSPGQFF. CDR3 coding DNA: TGTGCCAGCAGCCCCGGGCAGTTCTTC.